The sequence of this TCR beta chain was determined in a study of T cell clonality in common variable immunodeficiency. This clone was seen repeatedly, ten times or more. Its specificity is not known. The read comes to an end 3 residues before the CDR3 does, leaving the germline J gene to fill in the end. Sequencing input was equivalent genomic DNA from CVID and controls. The table came from immunoSEQ multiplex PCR; TCRdb's copy has only in-frame clones and leaves some out. The data show some 53,000 clones, none appearing only once, with around 3.7% held by the ten largest. Findings of the study overall: CVID subjects had higher TCRbeta clonality than healthy controls, most marked in about a third. Shared TCRbeta clones were fewer between CVID subjects than controls.

The length of the CDR3 is 13 residues. Germline assignment: CDR1 LNHDA and CDR2 SQIVND (reference sequence). Trimming removed 3 bases from V and 5 bases from J, with 10 bases in between. The sequencing input was peripheral blood mononuclear cells. The TCR originated in a person aged 18 to 75 in good health. The chain combines TRBV19 with TRBJ1-1, with a weak D call TRBD1 (5 bases). The chain's CDR3 is CASSIQGMTEAFF. The part of the CDR3 DNA that was read is TGTGCCAGTAGTATCCAGGGAATGACTGAA.